This section outlines one T cell receptor (beta chain) sequence together with its context. The antigen remains undetermined. This table comes from immunoSEQ multiplex PCR, and its TCRdb copy is limited to in-frame clones, with some not included. This table holds approximately 2.3 million clones, 90% to 95% found once. V shed 1 base and J shed 4 bases, with 9 bases lying between them. Germline values: CDR1 SGHNT, CDR2 YYREEE (reference sequence). The CDR3 has 13 amino acids. This record comes from a study of shared clonotypes between healthy human individuals. Broader study findings: Shared across a handful of donors were around 5% of the naive CD4 clonotypes. Limitation of the genetic and exposure-history diversity represented came from the few donors.

The chain has TRBV5-4 and TRBJ2-7; D gene unclear. Sequencing used naive CD4+ T cells from PBMCs. The subset was: CD45RA+ positively selected. The source of this sequence is a man aged 18 to 29 in good health. Some clones in this sample may be carry-over from other donors' samples. DNA of the CDR3: TGTGCCAGCAGCTTGAATTCGGTTTACGAGCAGTACTTC. Translating it yields CASSLNSVYEQYF.